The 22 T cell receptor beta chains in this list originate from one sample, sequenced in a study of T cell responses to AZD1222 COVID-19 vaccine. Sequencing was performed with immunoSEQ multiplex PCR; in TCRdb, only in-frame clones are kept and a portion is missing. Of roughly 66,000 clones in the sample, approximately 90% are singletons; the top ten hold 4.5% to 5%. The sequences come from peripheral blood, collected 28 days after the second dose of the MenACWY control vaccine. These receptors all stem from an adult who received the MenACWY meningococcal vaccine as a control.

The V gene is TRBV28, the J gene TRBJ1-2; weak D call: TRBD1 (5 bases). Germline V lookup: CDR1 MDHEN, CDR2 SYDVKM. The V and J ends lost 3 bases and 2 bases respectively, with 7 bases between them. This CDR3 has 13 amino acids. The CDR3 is CASSLGPNYGYTF. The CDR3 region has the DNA TGTGCCAGCAGTTTGGGACCGAACTATGGCTACACCTTC.

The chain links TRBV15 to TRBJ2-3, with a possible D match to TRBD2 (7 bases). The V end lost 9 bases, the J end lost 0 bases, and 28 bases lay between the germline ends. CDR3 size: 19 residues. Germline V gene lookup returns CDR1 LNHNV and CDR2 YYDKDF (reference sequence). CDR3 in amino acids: CATGGLADNPQASTDTQYF. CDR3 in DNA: TGTGCCACGGGGGGGCTAGCTGATAACCCCCAAGCTAGCACAGATACGCAGTATTTT.

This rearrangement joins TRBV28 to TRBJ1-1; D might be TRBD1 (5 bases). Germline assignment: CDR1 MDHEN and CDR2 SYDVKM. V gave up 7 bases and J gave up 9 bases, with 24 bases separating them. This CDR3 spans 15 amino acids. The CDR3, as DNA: TGTGCCAGCACCTCCACCAACAGCGGGGGAGAAAAAGCTTTCTTT. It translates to CASTSTNSGGEKAFF.

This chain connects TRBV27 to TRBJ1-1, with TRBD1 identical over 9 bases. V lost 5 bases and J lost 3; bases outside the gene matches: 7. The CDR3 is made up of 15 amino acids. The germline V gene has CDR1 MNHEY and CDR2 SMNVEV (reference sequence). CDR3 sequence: CASSVGTGSYTEAFF. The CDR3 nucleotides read TGTGCCAGCAGTGTCGGGACAGGGTCCTACACTGAAGCTTTCTTT.

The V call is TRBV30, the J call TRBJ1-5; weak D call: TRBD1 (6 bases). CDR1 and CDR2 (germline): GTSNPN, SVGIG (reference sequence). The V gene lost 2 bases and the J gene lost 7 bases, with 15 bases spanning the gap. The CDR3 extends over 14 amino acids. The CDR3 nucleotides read TGTGCCTGGAGTCAGGGGATTTCGGACCAGCCCCAGCATTTT. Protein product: CAWSQGISDQPQHF.

CDR3 in DNA: TGCGCCAGCAGCCAAATAGGATCCGGAAACACCATATATTTT. Encoded protein: CASSQIGSGNTIYF. V is TRBV4-1 and J is TRBJ1-3, with D uncertain. The CDR3 length is 14 residues. Trimming cost V 2 bases and J 4 bases, with 9 bases left between them. From germline, CDR1 is MGHRA and CDR2 YSYEKL.

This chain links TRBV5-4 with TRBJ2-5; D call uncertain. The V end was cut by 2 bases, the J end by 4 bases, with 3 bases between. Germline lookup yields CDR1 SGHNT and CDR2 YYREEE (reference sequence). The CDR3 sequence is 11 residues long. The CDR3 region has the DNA TGTGCCAGCAGCTTCTCAGAGACCCAGTACTTC. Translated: CASSFSETQYF.

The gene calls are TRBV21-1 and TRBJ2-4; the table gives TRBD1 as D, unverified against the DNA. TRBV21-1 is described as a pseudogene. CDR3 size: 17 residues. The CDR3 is CASSSAGQGTLRNIQYF. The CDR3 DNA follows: TGTGCCAGCAGCTCCGCGGGACAGGGAACCTTACGAAACATTCAGTACTTC.

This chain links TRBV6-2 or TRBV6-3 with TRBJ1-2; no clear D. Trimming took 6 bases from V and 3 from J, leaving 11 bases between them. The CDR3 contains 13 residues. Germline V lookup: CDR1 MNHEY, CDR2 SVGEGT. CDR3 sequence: CASSHDWDYGYTF. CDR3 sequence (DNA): TGTGCCAGCAGCCACGACTGGGACTATGGCTACACCTTC.

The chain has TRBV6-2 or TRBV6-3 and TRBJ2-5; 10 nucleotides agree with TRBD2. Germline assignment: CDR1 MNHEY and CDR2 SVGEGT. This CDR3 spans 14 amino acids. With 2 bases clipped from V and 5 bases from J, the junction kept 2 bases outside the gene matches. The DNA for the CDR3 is TGTGCCAGCAGTTACGCTAGCGGGGGTGAGACCCAGTACTTC. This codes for CASSYASGGETQYF.

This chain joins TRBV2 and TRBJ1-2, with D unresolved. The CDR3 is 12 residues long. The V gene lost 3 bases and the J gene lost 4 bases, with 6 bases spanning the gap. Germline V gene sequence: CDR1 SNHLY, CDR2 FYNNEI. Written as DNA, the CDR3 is TGTGCCAGCAGTGACACCTCCTATGGCTACACCTTC. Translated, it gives CASSDTSYGYTF.

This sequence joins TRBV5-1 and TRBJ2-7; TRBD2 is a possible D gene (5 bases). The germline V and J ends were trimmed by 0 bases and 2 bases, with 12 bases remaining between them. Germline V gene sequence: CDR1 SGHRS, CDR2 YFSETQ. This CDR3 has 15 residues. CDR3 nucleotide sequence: TGCGCCAGCAGCTTGGGACTCTCGAGGGCCTACGAGCAGTACTTC. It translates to CASSLGLSRAYEQYF.

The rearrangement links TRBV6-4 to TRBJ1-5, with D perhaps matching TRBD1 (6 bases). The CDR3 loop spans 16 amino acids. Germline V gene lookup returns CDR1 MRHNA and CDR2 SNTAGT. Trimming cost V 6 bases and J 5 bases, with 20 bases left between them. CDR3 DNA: TGTGCCAGCAGGACTAAACGAGTTAGGGGGGATCAGCCCCAGCATTTT. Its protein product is CASRTKRVRGDQPQHF.

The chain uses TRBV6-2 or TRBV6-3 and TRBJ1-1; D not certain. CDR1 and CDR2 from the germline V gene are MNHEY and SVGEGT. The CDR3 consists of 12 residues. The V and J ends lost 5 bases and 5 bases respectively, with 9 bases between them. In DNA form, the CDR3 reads TGTGCCAGCAGTCAGACGTGGACTGAAGCTTTCTTT. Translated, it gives CASSQTWTEAFF.

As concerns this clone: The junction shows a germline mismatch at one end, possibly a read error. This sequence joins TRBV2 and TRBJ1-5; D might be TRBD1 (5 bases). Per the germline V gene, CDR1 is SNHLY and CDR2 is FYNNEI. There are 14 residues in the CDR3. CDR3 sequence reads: CASSEGPGGQPQHF. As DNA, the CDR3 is TGTGCCAGCAGCGAAGGCCCGGGGGGTCAGCCCCAGCATTTT.

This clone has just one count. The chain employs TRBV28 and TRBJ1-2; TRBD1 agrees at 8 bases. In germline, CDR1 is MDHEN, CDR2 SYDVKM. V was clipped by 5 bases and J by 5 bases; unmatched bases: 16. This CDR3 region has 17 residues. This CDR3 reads CASSQLNKQGVGYGYTF. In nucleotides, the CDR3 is TGTGCCAGCAGTCAATTGAACAAACAGGGGGTCGGGTATGGCTACACCTTC.

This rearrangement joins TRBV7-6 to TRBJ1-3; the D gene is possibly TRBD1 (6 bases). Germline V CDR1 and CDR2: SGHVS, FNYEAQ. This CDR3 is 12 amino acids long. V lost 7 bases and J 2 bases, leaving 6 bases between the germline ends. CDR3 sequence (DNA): TGTGCCAGCACAGGGGCTGGAAACACCATATATTTT. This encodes CASTGAGNTIYF.

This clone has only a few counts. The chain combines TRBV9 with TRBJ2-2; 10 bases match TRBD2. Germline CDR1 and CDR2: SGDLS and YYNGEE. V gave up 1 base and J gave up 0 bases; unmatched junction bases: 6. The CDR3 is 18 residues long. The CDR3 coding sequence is TGTGCCAGCAGCGTAAGGACTAGCGGATTAACGAACACCGGGGAGCTGTTTTTT. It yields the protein CASSVRTSGLTNTGELFF.

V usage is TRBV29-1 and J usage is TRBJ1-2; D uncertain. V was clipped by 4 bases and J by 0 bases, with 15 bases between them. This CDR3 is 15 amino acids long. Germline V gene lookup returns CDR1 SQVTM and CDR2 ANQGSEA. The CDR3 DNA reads TGCAGCGTTGTTAGGGTTCCGTCCTCTAACTATGGCTACACCTTC. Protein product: CSVVRVPSSNYGYTF.

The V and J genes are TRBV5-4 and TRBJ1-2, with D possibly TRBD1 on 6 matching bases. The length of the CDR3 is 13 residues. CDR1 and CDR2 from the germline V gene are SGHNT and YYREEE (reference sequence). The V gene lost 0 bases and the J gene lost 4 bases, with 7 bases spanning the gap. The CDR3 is CASSLETGYGYTF. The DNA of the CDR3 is TGTGCCAGCAGCTTGGAGACAGGCTATGGCTACACCTTC.

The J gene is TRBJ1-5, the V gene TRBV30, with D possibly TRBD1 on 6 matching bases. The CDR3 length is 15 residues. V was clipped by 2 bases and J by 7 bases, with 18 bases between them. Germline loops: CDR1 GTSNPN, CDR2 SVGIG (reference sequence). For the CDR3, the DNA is TGTGCCTGGAGTTCCTCCACAGGGCTTCCCCAGCCCCAGCATTTT. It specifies CAWSSSTGLPQPQHF.

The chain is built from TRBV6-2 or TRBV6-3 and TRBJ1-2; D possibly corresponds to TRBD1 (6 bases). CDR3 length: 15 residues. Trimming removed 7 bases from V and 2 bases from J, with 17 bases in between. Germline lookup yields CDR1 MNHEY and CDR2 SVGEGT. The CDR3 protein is CASTPRRGANYGYTF. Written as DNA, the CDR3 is TGTGCCAGCACCCCCCGGAGGGGGGCCAACTATGGCTACACCTTC.